This record covers a single TCR beta chain. Its antigen is currently unknown. The sample belongs to a study of regulatory T cells in long-lasting Graves disease. To make TCR beta libraries, researchers used iRepertoire HTBI primers and Arm-PCR of CDR3 regions. One entry per CDR3 protein results from TCRdb running MiXCR on the multiplex PCR reads. The sample has around 450,000 distinct CDR3 sequences, approximately 15% seen once; the top ten hold around 7.6%. Broader study findings: Persistent-disease Graves' patients showed less TCR diversity than new cases. The small sample size may have reduced accuracy. New patients shared fewer than 1,000 public clonotypes, and persistent patients shared more, with a few thousand.

The time point here: newly diagnosed GD, antithyroid drugs for less than 3 months. The authors made the TCR library using RNA they extracted from PBMCs. Nine milliliters of peripheral blood went into EDTA tubes. Trimming left V 5 bases short and J 7 bases short, with 15 bases between. Germline V gene data show CDR1 as SEHNR and CDR2 as FQNEAQ (reference sequence). This CDR3 has 13 residues. This sample also appeared in a second study, on T cells in Graves' hyperthyroidism and ophthalmopathy.

The sequenced sample was peripheral blood mononuclear cells (PBMCs), obtained at new diagnosis, from a patient treated with antithyroid drugs. The J gene is TRBJ2-7, the V gene TRBV7-9; weak D call: TRBD2 (7 bases). The clonotype comes from a woman in her forties with Graves disease. CDR3 in DNA: TGTGCCAGCAGCATAAGCAGGGGAGGGGAGCAGTACTTC. This codes for CASSISRGGEQYF.